A few counts support the clone carrying this T cell receptor beta chain. Its cognate antigen is unknown. Deletions cut 4 bases from V and 6 bases from J, with 17 bases between. This CDR3 is built from 15 residues. Germline V gene lookup returns CDR1 SGHRS and CDR2 YFSETQ. A second PCR, run for about 6 to 11 cycles, used a sample-barcoded 5' primer plus a J-beta primer mix. TCRdb re-derived calls from the 5' RACE reads in MiXCR, one entry per CDR3 protein. The sample has some 930,000 distinct CDR3 sequences, almost 30% seen once. Per sample, extraction of total RNA gave at least 5.5 micrograms in every case. These data come from a study of blood T cells in healthy people across ages. Study-wide findings and caveats: Diversity of TCR beta per million T cells declined in a roughly linear way with age.

This sample also appeared in a second study, on T cells of mothers and their children. That paper states: The M1S primer of the second PCR added sample barcodes and 2-4 random nucleotides. Inherited differences only slightly affect thymic shaping of TCR recombination output.

The TCR was taken from a woman in her thirties or forties in good health. What was sequenced was blood. The V and J genes are TRBV5-1 and TRBJ1-5; D is possibly TRBD1 (5 bases). CDR3: CASSDGTVGSQPQHF. The CDR3 nucleotides are TGCGCCAGCAGCGACGGGACCGTCGGCTCTCAGCCCCAGCATTTT.